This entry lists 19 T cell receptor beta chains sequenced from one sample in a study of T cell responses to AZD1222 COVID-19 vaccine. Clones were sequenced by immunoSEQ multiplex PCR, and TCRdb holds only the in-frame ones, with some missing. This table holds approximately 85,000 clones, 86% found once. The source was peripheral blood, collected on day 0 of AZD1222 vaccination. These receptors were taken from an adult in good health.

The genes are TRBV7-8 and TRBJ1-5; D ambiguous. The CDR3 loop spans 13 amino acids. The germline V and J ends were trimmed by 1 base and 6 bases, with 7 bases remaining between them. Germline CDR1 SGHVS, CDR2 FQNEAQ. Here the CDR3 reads CASSLGGGQPQHF. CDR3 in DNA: TGTGCCAGCAGCTTAGGTGGTGGTCAGCCCCAGCATTTT.

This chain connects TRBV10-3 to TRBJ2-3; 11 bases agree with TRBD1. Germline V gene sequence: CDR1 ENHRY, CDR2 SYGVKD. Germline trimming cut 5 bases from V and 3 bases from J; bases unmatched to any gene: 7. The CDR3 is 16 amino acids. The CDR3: CAISLGQGASTDTQYF. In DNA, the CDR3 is TGTGCCATCAGTCTCGGACAGGGGGCTTCTACAGATACGCAGTATTTT.

CDR3 loop: CSVVHLNTEAFF. CDR3 coding DNA: TGCAGCGTTGTTCATCTGAACACTGAAGCTTTCTTT. This chain connects TRBV29-1 to TRBJ1-1; unclear D gene. In germline, CDR1 is SQVTM, CDR2 ANQGSEA. Trimming removed 4 bases at V and 0 bases at J, with 6 bases between. There are 12 residues in the CDR3.

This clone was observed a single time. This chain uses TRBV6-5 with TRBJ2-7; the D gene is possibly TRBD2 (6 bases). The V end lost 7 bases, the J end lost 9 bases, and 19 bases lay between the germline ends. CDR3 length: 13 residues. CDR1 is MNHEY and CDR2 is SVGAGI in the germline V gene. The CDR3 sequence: CASTGLRTTGQYF. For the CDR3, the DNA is TGTGCCAGCACGGGACTGCGAACTACTGGGCAGTACTTC.

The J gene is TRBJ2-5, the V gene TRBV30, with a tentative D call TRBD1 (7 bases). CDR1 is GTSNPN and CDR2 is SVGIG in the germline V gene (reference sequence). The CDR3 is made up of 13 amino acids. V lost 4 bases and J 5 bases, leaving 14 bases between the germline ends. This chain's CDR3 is CAWNPRGVETQYF. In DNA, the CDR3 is TGTGCCTGGAATCCCAGGGGGGTCGAGACCCAGTACTTC.

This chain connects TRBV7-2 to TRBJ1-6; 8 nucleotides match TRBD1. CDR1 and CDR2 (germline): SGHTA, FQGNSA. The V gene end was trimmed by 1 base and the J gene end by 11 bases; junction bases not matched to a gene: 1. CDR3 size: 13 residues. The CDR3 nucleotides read TGTGCCAGCAGCTTAGGGGACAGGCCACCCCTCCACTTT. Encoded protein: CASSLGDRPPLHF.

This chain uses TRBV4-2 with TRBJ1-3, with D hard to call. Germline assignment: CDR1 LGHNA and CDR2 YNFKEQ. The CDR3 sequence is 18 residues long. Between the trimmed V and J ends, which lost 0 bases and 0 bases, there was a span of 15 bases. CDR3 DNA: TGTGCCAGCAGCCAAGACCCCTCTGGACCGAACTCTGGAAACACCATATATTTT. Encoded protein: CASSQDPSGPNSGNTIYF.

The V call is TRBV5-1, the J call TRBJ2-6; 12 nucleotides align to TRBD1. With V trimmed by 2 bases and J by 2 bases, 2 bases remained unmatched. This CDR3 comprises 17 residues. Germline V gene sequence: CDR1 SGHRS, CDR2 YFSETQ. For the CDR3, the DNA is TGCGCCAGCAGCTTAGGGACAGGGGGCGCTGGGGCCAACGTCCTGACTTTC. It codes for CASSLGTGGAGANVLTF.

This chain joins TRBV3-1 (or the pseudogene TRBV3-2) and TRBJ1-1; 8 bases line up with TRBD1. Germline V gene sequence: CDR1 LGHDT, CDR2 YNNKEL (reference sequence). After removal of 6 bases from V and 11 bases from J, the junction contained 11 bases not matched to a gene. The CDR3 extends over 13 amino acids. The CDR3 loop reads CASSRGQGGGAFF. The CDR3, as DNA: TGTGCCAGCAGTCGTGGACAGGGTGGCGGGGCTTTCTTT.

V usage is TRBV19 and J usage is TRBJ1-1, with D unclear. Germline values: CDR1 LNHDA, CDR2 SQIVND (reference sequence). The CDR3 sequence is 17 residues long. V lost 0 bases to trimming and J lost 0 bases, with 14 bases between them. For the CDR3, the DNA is TGTGCCAGTAGTATAGACTCCGACGGAACAATGAACACTGAAGCTTTCTTT. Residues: CASSIDSDGTMNTEAFF.

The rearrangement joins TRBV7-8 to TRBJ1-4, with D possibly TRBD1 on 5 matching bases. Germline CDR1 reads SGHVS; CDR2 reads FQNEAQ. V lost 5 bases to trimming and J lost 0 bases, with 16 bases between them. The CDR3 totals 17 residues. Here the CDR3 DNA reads TGTGCCAGCAGCAAATCAGGGATCTTGGCAACTAATGAAAAACTGTTTTTT. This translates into CASSKSGILATNEKLFF.

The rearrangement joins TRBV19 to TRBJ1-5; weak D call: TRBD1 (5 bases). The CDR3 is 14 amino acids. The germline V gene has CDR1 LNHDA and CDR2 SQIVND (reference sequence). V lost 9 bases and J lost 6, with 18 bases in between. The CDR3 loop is CASSSVGAVQPQHF. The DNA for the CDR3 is TGTGCCAGCAGTTCAGTAGGGGCCGTTCAGCCCCAGCATTTT.

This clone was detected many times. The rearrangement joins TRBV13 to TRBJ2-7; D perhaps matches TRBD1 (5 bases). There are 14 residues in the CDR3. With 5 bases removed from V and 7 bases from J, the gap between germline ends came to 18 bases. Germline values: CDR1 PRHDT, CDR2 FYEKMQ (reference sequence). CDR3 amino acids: CASSDSPNRGEQYF. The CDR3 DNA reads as TGTGCCAGCAGCGATAGCCCGAATAGGGGTGAGCAGTACTTC.

The CDR3 loop reads CASSLALQGRGNTIYF. As DNA, the CDR3 is TGTGCCAGCAGCTTAGCGCTCCAGGGGAGAGGAAACACCATATATTTT. The chain recombines TRBV7-8 with TRBJ1-3; tentative D call: TRBD1 (6 bases). The CDR3 contains 16 residues. Trimming took off 0 bases at V and 4 bases at J, with 13 bases between the two ends. CDR1 and CDR2 (germline): SGHVS, FQNEAQ.

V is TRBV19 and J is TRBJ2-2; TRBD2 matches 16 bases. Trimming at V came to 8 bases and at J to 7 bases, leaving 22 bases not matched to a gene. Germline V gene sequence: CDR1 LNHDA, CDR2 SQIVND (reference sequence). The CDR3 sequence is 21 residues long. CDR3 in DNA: TGTGCCAGTCGCCCCGGGACCGGGACTAGCGGGAGGGCCAAAAGGGGCGGGGAGCTGTTTTTT. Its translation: CASRPGTGTSGRAKRGGELFF.

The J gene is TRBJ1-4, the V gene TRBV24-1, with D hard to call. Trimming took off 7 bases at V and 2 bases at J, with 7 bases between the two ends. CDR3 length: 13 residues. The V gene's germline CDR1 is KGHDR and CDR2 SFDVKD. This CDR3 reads CATRGTTNEKLFF. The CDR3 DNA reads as TGTGCCACCAGGGGTACTACTAATGAAAAACTGTTTTTT.

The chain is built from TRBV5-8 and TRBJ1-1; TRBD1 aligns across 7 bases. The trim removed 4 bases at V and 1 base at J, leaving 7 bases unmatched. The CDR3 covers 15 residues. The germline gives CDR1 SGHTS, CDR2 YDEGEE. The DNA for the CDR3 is TGTGCCAGCAGCCCGACAGGGTCGGGGAACACTGAAGCTTTCTTT. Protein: CASSPTGSGNTEAFF.

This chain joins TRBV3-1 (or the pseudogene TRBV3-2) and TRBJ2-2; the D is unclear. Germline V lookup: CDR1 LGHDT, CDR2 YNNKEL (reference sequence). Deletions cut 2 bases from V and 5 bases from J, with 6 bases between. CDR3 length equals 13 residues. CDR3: CASSQLDTGELFF. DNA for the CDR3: TGTGCCAGCAGCCAATTGGATACCGGGGAGCTGTTTTTT.

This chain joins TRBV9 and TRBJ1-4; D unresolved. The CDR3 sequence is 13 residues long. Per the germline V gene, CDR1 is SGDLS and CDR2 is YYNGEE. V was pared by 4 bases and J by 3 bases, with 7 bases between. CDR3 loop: CASSFYPNEKLFF. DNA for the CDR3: TGTGCCAGCAGCTTTTACCCTAATGAAAAACTGTTTTTT.